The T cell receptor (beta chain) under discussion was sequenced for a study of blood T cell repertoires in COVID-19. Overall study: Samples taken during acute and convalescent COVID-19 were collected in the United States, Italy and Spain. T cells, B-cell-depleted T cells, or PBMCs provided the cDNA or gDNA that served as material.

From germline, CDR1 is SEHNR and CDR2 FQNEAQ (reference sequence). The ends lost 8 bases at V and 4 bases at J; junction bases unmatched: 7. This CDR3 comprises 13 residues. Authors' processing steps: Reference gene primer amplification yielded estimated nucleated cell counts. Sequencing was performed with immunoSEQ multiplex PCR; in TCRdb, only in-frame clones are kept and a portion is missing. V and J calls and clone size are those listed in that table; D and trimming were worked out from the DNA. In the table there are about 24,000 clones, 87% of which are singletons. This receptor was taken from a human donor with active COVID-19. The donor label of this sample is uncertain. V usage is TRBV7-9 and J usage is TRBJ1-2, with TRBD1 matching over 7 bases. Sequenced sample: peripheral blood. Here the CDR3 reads CASEGANRYGYTF. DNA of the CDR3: TGTGCCAGCGAGGGGGCTAATCGCTATGGCTACACCTTC.